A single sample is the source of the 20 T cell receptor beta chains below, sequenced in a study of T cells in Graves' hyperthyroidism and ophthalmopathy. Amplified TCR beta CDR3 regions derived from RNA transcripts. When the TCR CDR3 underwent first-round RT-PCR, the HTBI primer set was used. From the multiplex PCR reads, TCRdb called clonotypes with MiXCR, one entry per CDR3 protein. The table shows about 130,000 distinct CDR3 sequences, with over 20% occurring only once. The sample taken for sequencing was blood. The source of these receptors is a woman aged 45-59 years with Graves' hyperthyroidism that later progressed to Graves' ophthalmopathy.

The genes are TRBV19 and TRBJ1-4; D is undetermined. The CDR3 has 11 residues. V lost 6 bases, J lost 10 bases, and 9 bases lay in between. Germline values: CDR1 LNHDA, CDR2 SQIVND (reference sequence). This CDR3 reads CASSFVGKLFF. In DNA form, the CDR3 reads TGTGCCAGTAGCTTTGTCGGAAAACTGTTTTTT.

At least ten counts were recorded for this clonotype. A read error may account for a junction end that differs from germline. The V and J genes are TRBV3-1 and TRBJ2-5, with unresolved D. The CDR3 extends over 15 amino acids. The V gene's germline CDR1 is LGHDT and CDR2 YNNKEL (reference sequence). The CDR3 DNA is TGTGCCAGCAGTCAAGAGGAGCGTTTGTCCGAGACCCAGTACTTC. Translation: CASSQEERLSETQYF.

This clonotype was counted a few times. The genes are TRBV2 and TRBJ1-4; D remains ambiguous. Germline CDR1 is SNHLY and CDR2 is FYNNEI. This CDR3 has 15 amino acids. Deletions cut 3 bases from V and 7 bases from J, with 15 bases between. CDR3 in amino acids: CASSDRLQYGEKLFF. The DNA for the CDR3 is TGTGCCAGCAGTGATAGGTTACAGTACGGTGAAAAACTGTTTTTT.

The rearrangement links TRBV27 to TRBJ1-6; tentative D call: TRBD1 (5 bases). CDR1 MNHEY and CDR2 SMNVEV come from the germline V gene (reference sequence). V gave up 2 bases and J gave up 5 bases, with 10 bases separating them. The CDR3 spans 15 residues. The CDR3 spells CASSLGRGDNSPLHF. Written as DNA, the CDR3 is TGTGCCAGCAGTTTAGGACGGGGGGATAATTCACCCCTCCACTTT.

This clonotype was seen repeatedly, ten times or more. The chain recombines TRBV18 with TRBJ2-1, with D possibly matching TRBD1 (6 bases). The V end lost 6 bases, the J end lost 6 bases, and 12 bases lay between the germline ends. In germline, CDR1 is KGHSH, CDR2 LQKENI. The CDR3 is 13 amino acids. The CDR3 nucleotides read TGTGCCAGCTCGAAACTGGGGGCCAATGAGCAGTTCTTC. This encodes CASSKLGANEQFF. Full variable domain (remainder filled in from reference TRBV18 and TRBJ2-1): NAGVMQNPRHLVRRRGQEARLRCSPMKGHSHVYWYRQLPEEGLKFMVYLQKENIIDESGMPKERFSAEFPKEGPSILRIQQVVRGDSAAYFCASSKLGANEQFFGPGTRLTVL.

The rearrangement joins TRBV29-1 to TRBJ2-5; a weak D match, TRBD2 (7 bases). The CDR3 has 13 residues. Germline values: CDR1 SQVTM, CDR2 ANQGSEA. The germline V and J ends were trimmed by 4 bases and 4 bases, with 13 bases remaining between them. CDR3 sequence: CSVVGGGRETQYF. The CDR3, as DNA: TGCAGCGTTGTAGGGGGGGGAAGAGAGACCCAGTACTTC.

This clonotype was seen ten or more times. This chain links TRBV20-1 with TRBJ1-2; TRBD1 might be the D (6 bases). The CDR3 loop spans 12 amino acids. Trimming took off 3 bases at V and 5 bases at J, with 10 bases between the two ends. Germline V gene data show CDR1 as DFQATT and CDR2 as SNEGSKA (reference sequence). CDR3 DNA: TGCAGTGCTAGGGGGGACAATTATGGCTACACCTTC. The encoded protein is CSARGDNYGYTF.

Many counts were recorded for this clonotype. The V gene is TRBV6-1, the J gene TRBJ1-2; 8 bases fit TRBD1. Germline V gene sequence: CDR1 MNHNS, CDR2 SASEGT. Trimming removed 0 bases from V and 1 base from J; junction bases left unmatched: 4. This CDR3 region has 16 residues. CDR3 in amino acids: CASSEAPDRVNYGYTF. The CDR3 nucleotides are TGTGCCAGCAGTGAAGCCCCGGACAGGGTTAACTATGGCTACACCTTC.

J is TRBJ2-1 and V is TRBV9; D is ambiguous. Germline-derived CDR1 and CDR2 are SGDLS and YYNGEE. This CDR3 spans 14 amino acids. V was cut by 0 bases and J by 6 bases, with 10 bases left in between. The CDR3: CASSVANGGNEQFF. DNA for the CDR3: TGTGCCAGCAGCGTAGCTAACGGTGGCAATGAGCAGTTCTTC.

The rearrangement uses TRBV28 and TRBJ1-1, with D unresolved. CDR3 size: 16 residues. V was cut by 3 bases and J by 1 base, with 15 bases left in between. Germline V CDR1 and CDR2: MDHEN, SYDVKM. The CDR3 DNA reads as TGTGCCAGCAGTTTTGCGTGGGGATCGGGGAACACTGAAGCTTTCTTT. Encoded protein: CASSFAWGSGNTEAFF.

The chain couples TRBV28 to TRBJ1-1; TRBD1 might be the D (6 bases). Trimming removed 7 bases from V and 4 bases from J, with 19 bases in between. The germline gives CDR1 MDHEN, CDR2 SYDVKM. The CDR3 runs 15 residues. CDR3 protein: CASTVTTGPGTEAFF. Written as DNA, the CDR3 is TGTGCCAGCACCGTCACGACAGGCCCGGGCACTGAAGCTTTCTTT.

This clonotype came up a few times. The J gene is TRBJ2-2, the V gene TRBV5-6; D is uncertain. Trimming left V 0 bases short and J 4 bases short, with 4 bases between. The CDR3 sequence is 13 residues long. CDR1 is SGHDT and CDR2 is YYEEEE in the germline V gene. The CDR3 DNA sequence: TGTGCCAGCAGCTTGGCTAGCACCGGGGAGCTGTTTTTT. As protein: CASSLASTGELFF.

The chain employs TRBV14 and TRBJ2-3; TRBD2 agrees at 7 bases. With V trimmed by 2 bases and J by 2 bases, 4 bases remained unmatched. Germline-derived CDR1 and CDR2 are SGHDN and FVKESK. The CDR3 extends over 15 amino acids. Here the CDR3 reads CASSQSGTYTDTQYF. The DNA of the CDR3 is TGTGCCAGCAGCCAAAGCGGGACCTACACAGATACGCAGTATTTT.

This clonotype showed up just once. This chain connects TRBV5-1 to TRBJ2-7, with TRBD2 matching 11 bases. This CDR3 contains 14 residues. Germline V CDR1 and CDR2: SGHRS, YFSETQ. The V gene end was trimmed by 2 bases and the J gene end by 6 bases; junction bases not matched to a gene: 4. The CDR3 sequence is CASSFPGTSGEQYF. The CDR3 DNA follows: TGCGCCAGCAGCTTCCCCGGGACTAGCGGCGAGCAGTACTTC.

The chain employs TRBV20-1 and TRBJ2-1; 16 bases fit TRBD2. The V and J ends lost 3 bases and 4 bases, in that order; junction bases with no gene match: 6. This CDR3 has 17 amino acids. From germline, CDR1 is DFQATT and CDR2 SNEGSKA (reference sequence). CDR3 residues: CSASFGTSGRGYNEQFF. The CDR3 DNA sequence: TGCAGTGCTAGCTTTGGGACTAGCGGGAGGGGGTACAATGAGCAGTTCTTC.

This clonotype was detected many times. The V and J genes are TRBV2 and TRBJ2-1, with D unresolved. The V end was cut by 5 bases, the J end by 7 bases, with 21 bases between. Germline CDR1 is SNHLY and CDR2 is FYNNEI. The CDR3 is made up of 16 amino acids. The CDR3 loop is CASSPKRVLGRNEQFF. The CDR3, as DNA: TGTGCCAGCAGTCCAAAAAGGGTCTTAGGGCGGAATGAGCAGTTCTTC.

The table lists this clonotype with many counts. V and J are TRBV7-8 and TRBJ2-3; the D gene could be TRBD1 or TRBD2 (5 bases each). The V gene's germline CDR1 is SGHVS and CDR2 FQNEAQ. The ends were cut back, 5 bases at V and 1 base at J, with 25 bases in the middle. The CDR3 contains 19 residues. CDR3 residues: CASSRLVVPGPLGTDTQYF. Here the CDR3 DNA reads TGTGCCAGCAGCCGCTTAGTGGTCCCGGGGCCCCTGGGCACAGATACGCAGTATTTT.

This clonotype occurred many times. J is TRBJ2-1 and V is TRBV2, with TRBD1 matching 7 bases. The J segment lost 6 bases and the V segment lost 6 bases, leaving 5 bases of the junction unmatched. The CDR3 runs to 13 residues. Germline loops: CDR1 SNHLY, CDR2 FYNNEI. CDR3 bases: TGTGCCAGCAGGGAAACAGGGGTCAATGAGCAGTTCTTC. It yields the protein CASRETGVNEQFF.

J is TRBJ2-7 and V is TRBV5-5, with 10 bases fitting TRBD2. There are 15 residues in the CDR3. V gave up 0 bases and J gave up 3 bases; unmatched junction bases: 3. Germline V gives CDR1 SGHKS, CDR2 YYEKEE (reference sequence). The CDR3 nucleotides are TGTGCCAGCAGCTTGGTCCCTAGCGGGAGCTACGAGCAGTACTTC. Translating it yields CASSLVPSGSYEQYF.

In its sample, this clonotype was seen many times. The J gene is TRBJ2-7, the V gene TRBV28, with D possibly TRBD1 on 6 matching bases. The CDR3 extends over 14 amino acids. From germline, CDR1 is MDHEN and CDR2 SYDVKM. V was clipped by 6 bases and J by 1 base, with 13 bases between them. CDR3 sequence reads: CASSGYRGSYEQYF. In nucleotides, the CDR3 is TGTGCCAGCAGCGGCTATAGGGGGTCCTACGAGCAGTACTTC. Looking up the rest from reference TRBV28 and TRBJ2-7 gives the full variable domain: DVKVTQSSRYLVKRTGEKVFLECVQDMDHENMFWYRQDPGLGLRLIYFSYDVKMKEKGDIPEGYSVSREKKERFSLILESASTNQTSMYLCASSGYRGSYEQYFGPGTRLTVT.